These 18 T cell receptor beta chains share one sample of origin, sequenced in a study of cytotoxic CD8 clonotypes in ibrutinib-treated CLL. Data came from immunoSEQ multiplex PCR; TCRdb stores just in-frame clones and leaves some out. The sample shows tens of thousands of clones, approximately 77% of them seen only once. The material sequenced was PBMCs, taken before ibrutinib treatment. The source of these receptors is a human donor with chronic lymphocytic leukemia.

The chain combines TRBV7-9 with TRBJ1-4, with D perhaps TRBD1 (6 bases). The CDR3 is made up of 15 amino acids. Germline V gene lookup returns CDR1 SEHNR and CDR2 FQNEAQ (reference sequence). Trimming took 1 base from V and 5 from J, leaving 11 bases between them. The CDR3 DNA is TGTGCCAGCAGCTTAGTAGGGACAAGAAATGAAAAACTGTTTTTT. As protein: CASSLVGTRNEKLFF.

The genes are TRBV5-1 and TRBJ1-1, with 8 bases matching TRBD1. The CDR3 runs to 15 residues. V gave up 6 bases and J gave up 0 bases; unmatched junction bases: 7. Germline V gene data show CDR1 as SGHRS and CDR2 as YFSETQ. CDR3 DNA sequence: TGCGCCAGCACTCAACAGGGGGGGATGAACACTGAAGCTTTCTTT. The encoded protein is CASTQQGGMNTEAFF.

V and J are TRBV27 and TRBJ2-1; 12 bases line up with TRBD2. Losses at the gene ends were 3 bases for V and 8 bases for J; bases not matched to a gene: 17. CDR3 length equals 19 residues. Germline CDR1 and CDR2: MNHEY and SMNVEV (reference sequence). CDR3 bases: TGTGCCAGCAGTTTGGGCCCGACTAGCGGGAGCTCTAATCGGGATGAGCAGTTCTTC. Protein: CASSLGPTSGSSNRDEQFF.

This clone was picked up a small number of times. This sequence joins TRBV7-2 and TRBJ2-3, with D uncertain. Per the germline V gene, CDR1 is SGHTA and CDR2 is FQGNSA. With 8 bases removed from V and 4 bases from J, the gap between germline ends came to 13 bases. The CDR3 extends over 13 amino acids. The CDR3, as DNA: TGTGCCAGCTCCTATCGCCGGGCAGATACGCAGTATTTT. It specifies CASSYRRADTQYF.

This chain connects TRBV5-6 to TRBJ2-1; 9 bases are a match to TRBD2. The CDR3 consists of 19 residues. J gave up 0 bases and V 1 base, and 11 bases lay outside the gene matches. Germline V gene data show CDR1 as SGHDT and CDR2 as YYEEEE. Written as DNA, the CDR3 is TGTGCCAGCAGCTTGAGAAGCGGGGGGACAATTAGCTCCTACAATGAGCAGTTCTTC. This sequence encodes CASSLRSGGTISSYNEQFF.

This clone was observed a single time. V usage is TRBV7-2 and J usage is TRBJ1-2, with D possibly being TRBD1 (5 bases). The CDR3 loop spans 12 amino acids. Trimming cost V 0 bases and J 13 bases, with 12 bases left between them. Germline lookup yields CDR1 SGHTA and CDR2 FQGNSA. CDR3 sequence (DNA): TGTGCCAGCAGCTTAGCGGGACGGACGGCCACCTTC. This codes for CASSLAGRTATF.

The chain links TRBV5-6 to TRBJ1-2; D perhaps matches TRBD1 (5 bases). V lost 6 bases, J lost 2 bases, and 23 bases lay in between. The CDR3 is 17 amino acids. The germline V gene has CDR1 SGHDT and CDR2 YYEEEE. CDR3 coding DNA: TGTGCCAGCACCACGGACGGGGCTACCGATATGAACTATGGCTACACCTTC. This translates into CASTTDGATDMNYGYTF.

The CDR3 sequence is CASSLTPPAGVLNEQFF. The DNA for the CDR3 is TGTGCCAGCAGCTTAACCCCCCCTGCAGGGGTGCTCAATGAGCAGTTCTTC. This rearrangement joins TRBV7-9 to TRBJ2-1; tentatively, D is TRBD1 (6 bases). Trimming removed 2 bases at V and 6 bases at J, with 20 bases between. Germline V gene lookup returns CDR1 SEHNR and CDR2 FQNEAQ (reference sequence). This CDR3 is 17 amino acids long.

The V gene is TRBV7-2, the J gene TRBJ2-3; D possibly corresponds to TRBD1 (6 bases). The CDR3 runs to 15 residues. V gave up 5 bases and J gave up 3 bases, with 15 bases separating them. In germline, CDR1 is SGHTA, CDR2 FQGNSA. CDR3 in DNA: TGTGCCAGCAGCCTAGACCAGGGGCGGACAGATACGCAGTATTTT. It codes for CASSLDQGRTDTQYF.

J is TRBJ1-2 and V is TRBV2, with 8 bases that match TRBD1. Trimming cost V 4 bases and J 3 bases; bases outside gene matches: 7. The CDR3 has 15 residues. Germline V gives CDR1 SNHLY, CDR2 FYNNEI. The CDR3, as DNA: TGTGCCAGCAGTGGCGACAGGGGTCCTTACTATGGCTACACCTTC. It is translated as CASSGDRGPYYGYTF.

This clone showed up just a few times. V is TRBV29-1 and J is TRBJ1-1; weak D call: TRBD1 (5 bases). Trimming removed 4 bases from V and 5 bases from J, with 14 bases in between. Germline V gives CDR1 SQVTM, CDR2 ANQGSEA. CDR3 length: 13 amino acids. The CDR3 nucleotides read TGCAGCGTTGGGACAATACTACAAACTGAAGCTTTCTTT. As protein: CSVGTILQTEAFF.

The rearrangement joins TRBV4-1 to TRBJ2-2; 13 bases agree with TRBD2. CDR1 MGHRA and CDR2 YSYEKL come from the germline V gene. The CDR3 runs 19 residues. J was trimmed by 0 bases and V by 2 bases; bases with no gene match: 6. CDR3 in amino acids: CASSQLGLAGASNTGELFF. The CDR3 bases are TGCGCCAGCAGCCAACTAGGACTAGCGGGAGCCTCGAACACCGGGGAGCTGTTTTTT.

V gene TRBV27 combines with J gene TRBJ1-6; D is ambiguous. V lost 3 bases and J lost 12, with 9 bases in between. This CDR3 is 12 amino acids long. Germline V gene data show CDR1 as MNHEY and CDR2 as SMNVEV (reference sequence). Here the CDR3 reads CASSFFTGPLHF. CDR3 coding DNA: TGTGCCAGCAGTTTTTTCACTGGACCCCTCCACTTT.

This sequence joins TRBV10-3 and TRBJ2-1, with TRBD1 as a possible D gene (5 bases). The CDR3 is 12 amino acids. Trimming left V 4 bases short and J 6 bases short, with 7 bases between. Germline V gene lookup returns CDR1 ENHRY and CDR2 SYGVKD. CDR3 sequence: CAISGGGNEQFF. CDR3 nucleotides: TGTGCCATCAGTGGGGGCGGCAATGAGCAGTTCTTC.

This rearrangement joins TRBV21-1 to TRBJ1-3. TRBV21-1 is given as a pseudogene. The CDR3 is made up of 15 amino acids. The CDR3 sequence is CASSKAGFSGNTIYF. CDR3 DNA: TGTGCCAGCAGCAAAGCGGGTTTCTCTGGAAACACCATATATTTT.

This chain's CDR3 is CASSGLAGAGELFF. Written as DNA, the CDR3 is TGTGCCAGCAGTGGACTAGCGGGAGCCGGGGAGCTGTTTTTT. The V gene is TRBV6-4, the J gene TRBJ2-2; 12 nucleotides line up with TRBD2. The V and J ends lost 4 bases and 6 bases, in that order; junction bases with no gene match: 0. Germline assignment: CDR1 MRHNA and CDR2 SNTAGT. This CDR3 has 14 residues.

The genes are TRBV6-6 and TRBJ1-1; TRBD1 might be the D (5 bases). The germline V and J ends were trimmed by 6 bases and 4 bases, with 15 bases remaining between them. In germline, CDR1 is MNHNY, CDR2 SVGAGI (reference sequence). This CDR3 region has 14 residues. The CDR3 here is CASSLDSSGTEAFF. Here the CDR3 DNA reads TGTGCCAGCAGCCTTGACAGCTCCGGCACTGAAGCTTTCTTT.

The rearrangement joins TRBV2 to TRBJ2-1; 9 positions agree with TRBD1. The trim removed 4 bases at V and 1 base at J, leaving 14 bases unmatched. Germline values: CDR1 SNHLY, CDR2 FYNNEI. The CDR3 has 19 amino acids. For the CDR3, the DNA is TGTGCCAGCAGTGGGGGCCCGGGACAGGGCTTCCGATCCTACAATGAGCAGTTCTTC. Its translation is CASSGGPGQGFRSYNEQFF.